This T cell receptor (beta chain) was recovered during a study of blood T cell repertoires in COVID-19. Turning to the study itself: Acute-phase and convalescent COVID-19 samples originated in the United States, Italy and Spain. Sources were T cells, B-cell-depleted T cells, or PBMCs; the material itself was cDNA or gDNA.

This CDR3 contains 13 residues. CDR1 SQVTM and CDR2 ANQGSEA come from the germline V gene. V shed 4 bases and J shed 3 bases, with 10 bases lying between them. As handled by the study authors: By means of reference gene primer amplification, nucleated cell counts were estimated. Assay used: immunoSEQ multiplex PCR; TCRdb lists only in-frame clones, some missing. V and J calls and clone size are given by that table; D and trimming were obtained from the DNA. Of about 150,000 clones in the sample, about four fifths were seen once. V and J are TRBV29-1 and TRBJ1-5; TRBD1 is a possible D gene (5 bases). The sequence was collected from a woman in her sixties or seventies with acute or convalescent COVID-19. Sequenced sample: peripheral blood. Here the CDR3 DNA reads TGCAGCGTTGGGGTACAGGTCAATCAGCCCCAGCATTTT. Its translation is CSVGVQVNQPQHF.